This TCR beta chain comes out of a study of cytotoxic CD8 clonotypes in ibrutinib-treated CLL. Concerning this clone itself: Its target is not known.

TCRdb's table, derived via immunoSEQ multiplex PCR, lists solely in-frame clones and lacks some. The sample lists 50,000 to 75,000 clones, approximately 71% seen once, with 43% in the top ten. Study results and caveats: Clonality went up at the time of ibrutinib response, stayed stable in sustained remission, and later dropped back toward its baseline level at progression. Against age-matched healthy donors, baseline clonality ran higher and tracked circulating CD8+ T-cell counts.

The V and J ends lost 5 bases and 2 bases respectively, with 2 bases between them. Germline loops: CDR1 SEHNR, CDR2 FQNEAQ (reference sequence). This CDR3 has 11 residues. Source: PBMCs, taken after 12 months of ibrutinib treatment. The chain couples TRBV7-9 to TRBJ2-3; no firm D call. The origin of this receptor is a human donor with chronic lymphocytic leukemia. CDR3 DNA: TGTGCCAGCAGCCTCACAGATACGCAGTATTTT. Its translation is CASSLTDTQYF.